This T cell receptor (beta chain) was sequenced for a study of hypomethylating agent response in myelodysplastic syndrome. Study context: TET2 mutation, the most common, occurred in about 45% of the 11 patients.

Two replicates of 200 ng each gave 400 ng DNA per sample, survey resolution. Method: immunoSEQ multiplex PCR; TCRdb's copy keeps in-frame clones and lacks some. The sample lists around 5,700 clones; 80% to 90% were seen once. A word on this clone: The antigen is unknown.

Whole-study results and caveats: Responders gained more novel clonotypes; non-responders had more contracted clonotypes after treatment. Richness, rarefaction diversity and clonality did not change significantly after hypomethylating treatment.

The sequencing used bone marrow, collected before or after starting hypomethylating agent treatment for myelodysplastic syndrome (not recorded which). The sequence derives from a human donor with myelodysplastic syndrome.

For the CDR3, the DNA is TGTGCCAGCAGCTTTAACGGCGGCTTCTACAATGAGCAGTTCTTC. Its translation is CASSFNGGFYNEQFF. The V and J genes are TRBV7-9 and TRBJ2-1; D is ambiguous. Germline V gives CDR1 SEHNR, CDR2 FQNEAQ (reference sequence). V lost 3 bases, J lost 3 bases, and 12 bases lay in between. The CDR3 runs to 15 residues.